This TCR beta chain was profiled in a study of immune characterization of retroperitoneal liposarcoma. In its sample, this clonotype ranks as medium-sized. Via MiXCR, TCRdb re-called the PCR reads, giving one row per CDR3 protein. In the table there are thousands of distinct CDR3 sequences, less than 25% of which are singletons. This CDR3 has 17 residues. Germline loops: CDR1 MNHNS, CDR2 SASEGT. This chain links TRBV6-1 with TRBJ2-1; 16 bases fit TRBD2. The DNA end favors TRBJ2-7, so the J call may be wrong. Sequenced material: tumor tissue. The receptor was isolated from a male donor with retroperitoneal liposarcoma. The chain's CDR3 is CASSLGLAGGPGNEQYF. CDR3 sequence (DNA): TGTGCCAGCAGTTTGGGACTAGCGGGGGGGCCGGGGAATGAGCAGTACTTC.